The source of this T cell receptor beta chain is a study of cytomegalovirus exposure and HLA in healthy donors. In germline, CDR1 is SNHLY, CDR2 FYNNEI. V gave up 8 bases and J gave up 4 bases; unmatched junction bases: 10. There are 14 residues in the CDR3. Both 60 Vbeta primers and 13 Jbeta primers went into the PCR. TCRdb's table, derived via immunoSEQ multiplex PCR, lists solely in-frame clones and lacks some. The table includes about 61,000 clones, roughly 90% detected once. The gene calls are TRBV2 and TRBJ2-5; 7 nucleotides align to TRBD2. Material: PBMCs. This clonotype originated in a man aged 30 to 45 in good health and CMV-seropositive. CDR3: CASGGVDRTETQYF. CDR3 coding DNA: TGTGCCAGCGGGGGGGTGGACCGAACAGAGACCCAGTACTTC.